Reported below is one T cell receptor (beta chain). Its binding antigen is unknown. With a much larger clone just one base away, this may be a read error. The CDR1 and CDR2 encoded by the germline V gene are SGHRS and YFSETQ. V has 6 bases trimmed and J has 7 bases trimmed; junction bases matching no gene number 14. The CDR3 runs 17 amino acids, cysteine and phenylalanine included. Only CDR3 DNA is held: 51 bases, read in frame from base 1. Libraries were made using 5' RACE. Sequencing took place on an Illumina HiSeq 2500. A second roughly 6 to 12 cycle PCR used a sample-barcoded 5' primer and a J-beta primer mix. A unique molecular identifier was introduced onto each TCR beta cDNA molecule by a template-switch 5' adaptor carrying 12 random nucleotides. Each sample yielded at least 3 million CDR3-containing paired-end reads. First-strand cDNA synthesis was performed from all RNA using the Mint cDNA synthesis kit, with priming by a TRBC-specific oligonucleotide. All cDNA was treated with uracil-DNA glycosylase and then went through a first 18-cycle PCR with the universal primers M1SS and BC2_uni_R. On the authors' methods: For normalization, 1 million high-quality reads were randomly selected from each sample, with every read carrying a distinct molecular identifier. Reads with shared molecular identifiers were discarded instead of being binned into consensus sequences. CDR3 identification, clonotype clustering and error correction used MiTCR with a Q25 quality threshold and the strictest error-elimination algorithm. A nonparametric unseen species model with Euler transformation was used to estimate a lower bound on total TCR beta diversity. The public reads were reprocessed in TCRdb via fastp at Q25 and MiXCR, keeping in-frame beta chains. Every entry covers one CDR3 protein and lists the most common genes and DNA from its rows. The V and J calls were not made by the authors but by TCRdb's processing. In this sample the table shows some 1.4 million distinct CDR3 sequences, approximately 38% of which occur a single time. The top ten clonotypes cover under 8% of the sample.

This specimen belongs to a study of blood T cells in healthy people across ages (dated by TCRdb to between 2014 and 2016). Describing the broader study: Template switching captured roughly one uniquely barcoded TCR beta cDNA molecule per two T cells in model experiments. Age-related changes in TCR beta repertoire diversity were measured in the study by deep sequencing normalized with unique cDNA molecular identifiers. The donors were divided into four age groups: young (average about 15 years), middle-aged (about 41), aged (approximately 62) and long-lived (82). To avoid experimental bias, donors of different ages were spread randomly across the sequencing lanes. Using the same blood draw, the study looked at two additional independent replicas of 1 million unique cDNA reads for two donors, one aged 18 to 29 and the other aged 80 or older. General conclusions and limits of the study: Estimates of total diversity based on one million sequenced T cells were regarded as lower bounds and as underestimates. Compared with the aged group, the long-lived group had more naive CD4+ T cells, fewer expanded clones and increased TCR diversity, a pattern suggesting age selection. Observed TCR beta diversity per million T cells fell roughly linearly with age, and a significant reduction was already apparent by age roughly 41. There was a strong correlation between observed TCR beta diversity and the percentage of naive T cells measured by flow cytometry. Because donor CMV infection status was unknown, age-related changes in expanded clonotypes were potentially confounded. Conclusive comparison of naive and antigen-experienced compartments was prevented by the profiling of bulk unsorted PBMCs.

The roughly 37 donors, aged 6 to 90 years, were systemically healthy Caucasian individuals from Russia. Roughly 9.5 milliliters of peripheral blood were drawn from each donor into EDTA-treated Vacutainer tubes. Ficoll-Paque density-gradient centrifugation was used to isolate PBMCs, with at least 7 million obtained per sample. Total RNA was extracted from PBMCs with Trizol reagent, with at least 5 micrograms obtained per sample. Naive CD45RAhigh/CD27high T cell percentages were measured by flow cytometry on a PBMC aliquot from every donor. Source material: blood. The rearranged chain carries TRBV5-1 and TRBJ2-7, with 15 central nucleotides matching TRBD2. The receptor's source is a woman aged 18-29 years in good health. The nucleotides read TGCGCCAGCACCCCAAGGACTAGCGGGAGGGAAAACAATGAGCAGTACTTC. Its amino acids are CASTPRTSGRENNEQYF. Extended through the reference TRBV5-1 and TRBJ2-7 proteins, this CDR3 yields the full variable domain: KAGVTQTPRYLIKTRGQQVTLSCSPISGHRSVSWYQQTPGQGLQFLFEYFSETQRNKGNFPGRFSGRQFSNSRSEMNVSTLELGDSALYLCASTPRTSGRENNEQYFGPGTRLTVT.